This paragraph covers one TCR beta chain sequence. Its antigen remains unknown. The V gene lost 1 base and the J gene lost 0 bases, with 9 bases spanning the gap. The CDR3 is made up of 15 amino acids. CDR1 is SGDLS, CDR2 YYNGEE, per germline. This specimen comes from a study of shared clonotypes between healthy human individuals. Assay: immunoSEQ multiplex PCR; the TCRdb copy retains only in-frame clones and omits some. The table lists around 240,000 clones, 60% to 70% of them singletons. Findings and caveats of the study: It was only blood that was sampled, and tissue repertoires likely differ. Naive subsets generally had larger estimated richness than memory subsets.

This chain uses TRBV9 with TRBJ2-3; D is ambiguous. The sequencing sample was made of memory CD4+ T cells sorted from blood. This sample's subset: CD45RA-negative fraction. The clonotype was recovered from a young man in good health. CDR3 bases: TGTGCCAGCAGCGTAAGGTCTTCTAGCACAGATACGCAGTATTTT. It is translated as CASSVRSSSTDTQYF.